Listed here are 15 T cell receptor beta chains from one sample, sequenced in a study of control samples from healthy donors and cancer patients. Here immunoSEQ multiplex PCR was the method, and the copy in TCRdb shows in-frame clones only, minus some. The sample comprises over 100,000 clones, roughly 90% of which are singletons, and roughly 3.2% rests with the top ten. Specimen: blood. These receptor sequences come from a man in his fifties in good health.

This sequence joins TRBV5-1 and TRBJ2-7, with TRBD2 matching 12 bases. The junction had 5 bases not matched to a gene; V was cut back by 1 base and J by 6 bases. This CDR3 region has 15 residues. The germline V gene has CDR1 SGHRS and CDR2 YFSETQ. This chain's CDR3 is CASSLPSGGAGEQYF. CDR3 in DNA: TGCGCCAGCAGCTTGCCTAGCGGGGGGGCGGGCGAGCAGTACTTC.

The gene calls are TRBV9 and TRBJ2-5, with 9 bases fitting TRBD1. Germline lookup yields CDR1 SGDLS and CDR2 YYNGEE. The CDR3 consists of 15 residues. Trimming took 4 bases from V and 2 from J; bases not matched to a gene: 6. This CDR3 is CASSPGDREQETQYF. DNA for the CDR3: TGTGCCAGCAGCCCCGGGGACAGGGAGCAAGAGACCCAGTACTTC.

CDR3 nucleotides: TGCAGTGCTAGCGGGCAGACCGGCTACACCTTC. As protein: CSASGQTGYTF. The chain combines TRBV20-1 with TRBJ1-2; the D is unclear. V dropped 3 bases and J dropped 8 bases, with 10 bases sitting between them. The CDR3 is 11 residues long. Per the germline V gene, CDR1 is DFQATT and CDR2 is SNEGSKA (reference sequence).

The chain combines TRBV7-9 with TRBJ2-1; maybe TRBD2 (6 bases). Germline V lookup: CDR1 SEHNR, CDR2 FQNEAQ (reference sequence). This CDR3 is 14 amino acids long. V lost 1 base to trimming and J lost 13 bases, with 17 bases between them. CDR3 in amino acids: CASSLGQAMGGQFF. The CDR3 DNA reads as TGTGCCAGCAGCTTAGGCCAAGCGATGGGAGGACAGTTCTTC. Looking up the rest from reference TRBV7-9 and TRBJ2-1 gives the full variable domain: DTGVSQNPRHKITKRGQNVTFRCDPISEHNRLYWYRQTLGQGPEFLTYFQNEAQLEKSRLLSDRFSAERPKGSFSTLEIQRTEQGDSAMYLCASSLGQAMGGQFFGPGTRLTVL.

The chain uses TRBV5-1 and TRBJ1-5; perhaps TRBD1 as D (6 bases). Germline values: CDR1 SGHRS, CDR2 YFSETQ. The CDR3 has 15 amino acids. The V gene lost 4 bases and the J gene lost 0 bases, with 11 bases spanning the gap. The CDR3 here is CASSEGTNSNQPQHF. The CDR3 DNA follows: TGCGCCAGCAGCGAGGGGACAAATAGCAATCAGCCCCAGCATTTT.

V is TRBV28 and J is TRBJ1-5; no clear D gene. The CDR3 loop spans 15 amino acids. Germline V gene data show CDR1 as MDHEN and CDR2 as SYDVKM. Trimming removed 3 bases at V and 0 bases at J, with 9 bases between. This chain's CDR3 is CASSFPQYSNQPQHF. In DNA, the CDR3 is TGTGCCAGCAGTTTCCCGCAGTATAGCAATCAGCCCCAGCATTTT.

The rearrangement links TRBV6-1 to TRBJ1-2, with 7 bases aligning to TRBD1. The CDR3 consists of 15 residues. CDR1 is MNHNS and CDR2 is SASEGT in the germline V gene. V gave up 2 bases and J gave up 7 bases; unmatched junction bases: 10. CDR3 loop: CASSEPGTAVPGYTF. CDR3 DNA sequence: TGTGCCAGCAGTGAACCCGGGACAGCCGTCCCTGGCTACACCTTC.

This chain joins TRBV5-4 and TRBJ2-1, with a tentative D call TRBD2 (6 bases). Deletions cut 4 bases from V and 5 bases from J, with 22 bases between. The V gene's germline CDR1 is SGHNT and CDR2 YYREEE (reference sequence). The CDR3 has 17 residues. The CDR3 DNA reads as TGTGCCAGCAGCGGTGGAGGGCGGCGGAATCCTAACAATGAGCAGTTCTTC. This encodes CASSGGGRRNPNNEQFF.

The CDR3 sequence: CAISVLQGRYEQYF. The CDR3 DNA reads TGTGCCATCAGTGTATTACAGGGGCGCTACGAGCAGTACTTC. This chain joins TRBV10-3 and TRBJ2-7; the match to TRBD1 covers 7 bases. Germline V gene sequence: CDR1 ENHRY, CDR2 SYGVKD. The CDR3 runs 14 residues. Unmatched junction bases numbered 6, after V lost 4 bases and J lost 3 bases.

This rearrangement joins TRBV6-6 to TRBJ1-1; possibly TRBD1 for D (6 bases). V was pared by 4 bases and J by 2 bases, with 14 bases between. Per germline, CDR1 MNHNY and CDR2 SVGAGI (reference sequence). CDR3 length equals 15 residues. The CDR3 here is CASSSGQTINTEAFF. In nucleotides, the CDR3 is TGTGCCAGCAGTTCAGGACAGACGATAAACACTGAAGCTTTCTTT.

The chain uses TRBV6-5 and TRBJ1-5; 8 bases align to TRBD1. The length of the CDR3 is 13 residues. In germline, CDR1 is MNHEY, CDR2 SVGAGI. Losses at the gene ends were 8 bases for V and 1 base for J; bases not matched to a gene: 1. The CDR3 loop is CASRQGSNQPQHF. CDR3 sequence (DNA): TGTGCCAGCCGACAGGGGAGCAATCAGCCCCAGCATTTT.

Notes on this clone: The sample has other DNA sequences that encode this CDR3 too. The J gene is TRBJ2-5, the V gene TRBV11-3; D call uncertain. Germline CDR1 reads SGHNT; CDR2 reads YENEEA. V lost 0 bases, J lost 5 bases, and 4 bases lay in between. The CDR3 consists of 12 residues. The CDR3 DNA reads as TGTGCCAGCAGCTTAGACGGCGAGACCCAGTACTTC. Translated: CASSLDGETQYF.

The J gene is TRBJ2-1, the V gene TRBV4-2; 15 nucleotides align to TRBD2. This CDR3 has 18 residues. Germline V gives CDR1 LGHNA, CDR2 YNFKEQ. The ends lost 0 bases at V and 9 bases at J; junction bases unmatched: 9. CDR3 loop: CASSQDRFGTSGGPEQFF. The CDR3 nucleotides read TGTGCCAGCAGCCAAGATAGGTTCGGGACTAGCGGGGGGCCTGAGCAGTTCTTC.

The chain carries TRBV30 and TRBJ1-1; D gene unclear. The germline V gene encodes CDR1 GTSNPN and CDR2 SVGIG (reference sequence). This CDR3 comprises 13 residues. V lost 8 bases, J lost 4 bases, and 17 bases lay in between. CDR3: CAGGGFWGTEAFF. CDR3 coding DNA: TGTGCCGGAGGAGGGTTCTGGGGCACTGAAGCTTTCTTT.

The chain joins TRBV10-1 to TRBJ1-2, with D hard to call. V lost 9 bases and J 5 bases, leaving 7 bases between the germline ends. Germline V gene sequence: CDR1 WNHNN, CDR2 SYGVQD (reference sequence). There are 10 residues in the CDR3. In nucleotides, the CDR3 is TGCGCCAGTTCCCCTTATGGCTACACCTTC. Its translation: CASSPYGYTF.